A selection of T cell receptor beta chains follows, all from one sample in a study of read filtering for tumor transcriptome and immune sequencing. TCRdb independently ran MiXCR on the reads; one entry per CDR3 protein. The sample lists roughly 69,000 distinct CDR3 sequences, approximately 14% occurring once. Sequencing was carried out using a population of CD138-negative cells sorted from bone marrow. The receptors were sampled from a donor aged 40 or over with multiple myeloma. Each CDR3 is given with its conserved first and last residue. Each record gives: clone size, D gene, J gene, V gene, CDR3 protein, CDR3 DNA. A D gene is named only where the DNA matches it firmly. Clone size, where shown, is once, few, many, or a class for clones that have expanded.

clone_size: many; d_call: TRBD2; j_call: TRBJ2-6; v_call: TRBV27; cdr3_aa: CASSLRGTSGRAGANVLTF; cdr3_nt: TGTGCCAGCAGTTTAAGAGGGACTAGCGGGAGGGCTGGGGCCAACGTCCTGACTTTC
clone_size: many; d_call: NA; j_call: TRBJ1-2; v_call: TRBV7-2; cdr3_aa: CASSVGGTTFNYGYTF; cdr3_nt: TGTGCCAGCAGCGTGGGGGGAACGACTTTTAACTATGGCTACACCTTC
clone_size: NA; d_call: TRBD1; j_call: TRBJ2-6; v_call: TRBV11-3; cdr3_aa: CASSFGQVSGANVLTF; cdr3_nt: TGTGCCAGCAGCTTTGGACAGGTCTCTGGGGCCAACGTCCTGACTTTC
clone_size: NA; d_call: NA; j_call: TRBJ1-3; v_call: TRBV28; cdr3_aa: CGSRPVGSSGNTIYF; cdr3_nt: TGTGGCAGCAGGCCGGTGGGGTCATCTGGAAACACCATATATTTT
clone_size: many; d_call: NA; j_call: TRBJ2-7; v_call: TRBV4-1; cdr3_aa: CASSEERAFYEQYF; cdr3_nt: TGCGCCAGCAGCGAAGAGCGGGCCTTCTACGAGCAGTACTTC
clone_size: many; d_call: NA; j_call: TRBJ2-4; v_call: TRBV2; cdr3_aa: CASSEGALNIQYF; cdr3_nt: TGTGCCAGCAGTGAGGGGGCCCTAAACATTCAGTACTTC
clone_size: NA; d_call: TRBD2; j_call: TRBJ2-2; v_call: TRBV3-1; cdr3_aa: CASSPLGGSGRGGTGELFF; cdr3_nt: TGTGCCAGCAGCCCTTTGGGGGGTAGCGGGAGAGGCGGCACCGGGGAGCTGTTTTTT
clone_size: many; d_call: NA; j_call: TRBJ2-1; v_call: TRBV28; cdr3_aa: CASHQVRDRDEQFF; cdr3_nt: TGTGCCAGCCACCAGGTACGGGATCGGGATGAGCAGTTCTTC
clone_size: many; d_call: TRBD2; j_call: TRBJ2-1; v_call: TRBV12-3/TRBV12-4; cdr3_aa: CASSLRTSGSGHEQFF; cdr3_nt: TGTGCCAGCAGTTTGAGGACTAGCGGGAGTGGTCATGAGCAGTTCTTC
clone_size: few; d_call: NA; j_call: TRBJ2-5; v_call: TRBV11-2; cdr3_aa: CASSLDGGPQETRYF; cdr3_nt: TGTGCCAGCAGCTTAGATGGAGGACCCCAAGAGACCCGGTACTTC
clone_size: many; d_call: NA; j_call: TRBJ2-7; v_call: TRBV7-3; cdr3_aa: CASSLSRFSYEQYF; cdr3_nt: TGTGCCAGCAGCTTAAGCCGCTTCTCCTACGAGCAGTACTTC
clone_size: NA; d_call: TRBD2; j_call: TRBJ2-5; v_call: TRBV5-1; cdr3_aa: CASSPLAGGQETQYF; cdr3_nt: TGCGCCAGCAGCCCTCTAGCGGGAGGTCAAGAGACCCAGTACTTC
clone_size: few; d_call: TRBD1; j_call: TRBJ2-5; v_call: TRBV19; cdr3_aa: CASSIRDRPGGTQYF; cdr3_nt: TGTGCCAGTAGTATCCGGGACAGGCCAGGCGGAACCCAGTACTTC
clone_size: NA; d_call: NA; j_call: TRBJ2-2; v_call: TRBV30; cdr3_aa: CAWGGRRATGELFF; cdr3_nt: TGTGCCTGGGGGGGACGGCGGGCCACCGGGGAGCTGTTTTTT
clone_size: many; d_call: NA; j_call: TRBJ1-2; v_call: TRBV29-1; cdr3_aa: CSLSMGSNYGYTF; cdr3_nt: TGCAGCCTTAGTATGGGGTCCAACTATGGCTACACCTTC
clone_size: NA; d_call: NA; j_call: TRBJ2-1; v_call: TRBV29-1; cdr3_aa: CSAEETDSHNEQFF; cdr3_nt: TGCAGCGCTGAAGAAACTGACTCCCACAATGAGCAGTTCTTC
clone_size: few; d_call: NA; j_call: TRBJ1-2; v_call: TRBV7-2; cdr3_aa: CASSLVSVGAYGYTF; cdr3_nt: TGTGCCAGCAGCTTAGTGTCCGTGGGAGCCTATGGCTACACCTTC
clone_size: NA; d_call: TRBD1; j_call: TRBJ2-1; v_call: TRBV10-3; cdr3_aa: CAISGGGGYNEQFF; cdr3_nt: TGTGCCATCAGTGGAGGGGGCGGCTACAATGAGCAGTTCTTC
clone_size: many; d_call: NA; j_call: TRBJ1-5; v_call: TRBV27; cdr3_aa: CASSFFASQPQHF; cdr3_nt: TGTGCCAGCAGTTTTTTTGCTAGTCAGCCCCAGCATTTT
clone_size: NA; d_call: NA; j_call: TRBJ2-3; v_call: TRBV12-3/TRBV12-4; cdr3_aa: CASSLGPRVADTQYF; cdr3_nt: TGTGCCAGCAGTTTGGGACCGAGGGTTGCAGATACGCAGTATTTT
clone_size: few; d_call: NA; j_call: TRBJ1-1; v_call: TRBV5-1; cdr3_aa: CASSFPSAEAFF; cdr3_nt: TGCGCCAGCAGCTTCCCCTCCGCTGAAGCTTTCTTT
clone_size: many; d_call: NA; j_call: TRBJ1-1; v_call: TRBV25-1; cdr3_aa: CASSPAGVFREAFF; cdr3_nt: TGTGCCAGCAGCCCAGCAGGGGTGTTCCGTGAAGCTTTCTTT
clone_size: few; d_call: NA; j_call: TRBJ1-3; v_call: TRBV6-5; cdr3_aa: CASCTGSGNTIYF; cdr3_nt: TGTGCCAGCTGTACAGGGTCTGGAAACACCATATATTTT
clone_size: NA; d_call: TRBD2; j_call: TRBJ2-2; v_call: TRBV5-1; cdr3_aa: CASSRDGAGAAGELFF; cdr3_nt: TGCGCCAGCAGTAGGGACGGCGCGGGAGCGGCCGGGGAGCTGTTTTTT
clone_size: many; d_call: TRBD1; j_call: TRBJ1-5; v_call: TRBV7-2; cdr3_aa: CASSLTDRGNQPQHF; cdr3_nt: TGTGCCAGCAGCTTAACGGACAGGGGGAATCAGCCCCAGCATTTT
clone_size: few; d_call: TRBD2; j_call: TRBJ2-1; v_call: TRBV5-1; cdr3_aa: CASRGLAISSYNEQFF; cdr3_nt: TGCGCCAGCCGTGGACTAGCCATCAGCTCCTACAATGAGCAGTTCTTC
clone_size: many; d_call: TRBD1; j_call: TRBJ1-2; v_call: TRBV7-2; cdr3_aa: CASSLAEGARDYGYTF; cdr3_nt: TGTGCCAGCAGCTTAGCGGAGGGGGCTAGGGACTATGGCTACACCTTC
clone_size: many; d_call: NA; j_call: TRBJ2-1; v_call: TRBV5-1; cdr3_aa: CASSLQGRDEQFF; cdr3_nt: TGCGCCAGCAGCTTACAGGGTCGGGATGAGCAGTTCTTC
clone_size: many; d_call: TRBD1; j_call: TRBJ2-7; v_call: TRBV18; cdr3_aa: CASSPGQGVGEQYF; cdr3_nt: TGTGCCAGCTCACCGGGACAGGGGGTAGGCGAGCAGTACTTC
clone_size: few; d_call: NA; j_call: TRBJ1-1; v_call: TRBV6-6; cdr3_aa: CASNIHREAFF; cdr3_nt: TGTGCCAGCAATATACACAGGGAAGCTTTCTTT
clone_size: many; d_call: NA; j_call: TRBJ1-3; v_call: TRBV12-3/TRBV12-4; cdr3_aa: CASSLDPGMLMGNTIYF; cdr3_nt: TGTGCCAGCAGTTTAGATCCCGGCATGTTAATGGGGAACACCATATATTTT